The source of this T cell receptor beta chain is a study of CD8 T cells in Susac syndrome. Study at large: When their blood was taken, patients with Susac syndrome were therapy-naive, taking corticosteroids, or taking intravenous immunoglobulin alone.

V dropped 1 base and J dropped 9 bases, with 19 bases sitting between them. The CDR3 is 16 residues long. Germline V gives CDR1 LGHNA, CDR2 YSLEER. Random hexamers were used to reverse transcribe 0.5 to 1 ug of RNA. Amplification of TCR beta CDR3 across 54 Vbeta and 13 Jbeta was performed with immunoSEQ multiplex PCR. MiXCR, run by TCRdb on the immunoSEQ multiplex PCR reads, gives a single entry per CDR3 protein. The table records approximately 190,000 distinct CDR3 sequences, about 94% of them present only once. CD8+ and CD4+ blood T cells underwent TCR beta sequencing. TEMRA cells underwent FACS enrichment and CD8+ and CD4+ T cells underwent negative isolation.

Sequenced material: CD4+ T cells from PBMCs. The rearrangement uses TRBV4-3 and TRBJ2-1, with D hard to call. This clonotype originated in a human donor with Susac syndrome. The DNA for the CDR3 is TGCGCCAGCAGCCAAGTGTTTGGTAGTGGGCGCGTTGAGCAGTTCTTC. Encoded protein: CASSQVFGSGRVEQFF.